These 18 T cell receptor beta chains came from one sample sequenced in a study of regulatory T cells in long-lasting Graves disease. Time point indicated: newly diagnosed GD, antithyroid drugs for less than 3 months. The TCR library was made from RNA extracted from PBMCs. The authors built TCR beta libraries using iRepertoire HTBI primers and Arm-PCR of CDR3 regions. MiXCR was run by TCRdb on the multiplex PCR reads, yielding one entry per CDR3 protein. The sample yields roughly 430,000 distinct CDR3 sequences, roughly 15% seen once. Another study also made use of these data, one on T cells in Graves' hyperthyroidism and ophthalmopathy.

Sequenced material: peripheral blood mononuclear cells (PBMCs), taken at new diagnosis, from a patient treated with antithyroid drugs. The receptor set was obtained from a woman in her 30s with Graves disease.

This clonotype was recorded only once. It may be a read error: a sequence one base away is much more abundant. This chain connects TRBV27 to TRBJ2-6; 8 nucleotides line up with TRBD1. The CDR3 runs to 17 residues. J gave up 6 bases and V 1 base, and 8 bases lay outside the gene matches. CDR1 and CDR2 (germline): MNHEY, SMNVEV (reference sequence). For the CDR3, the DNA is TGTGCCAGCAGTTTATTGGACAGGGAATTTGTGGCCAACGTCCTGACTTTC. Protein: CASSLLDREFVANVLTF.

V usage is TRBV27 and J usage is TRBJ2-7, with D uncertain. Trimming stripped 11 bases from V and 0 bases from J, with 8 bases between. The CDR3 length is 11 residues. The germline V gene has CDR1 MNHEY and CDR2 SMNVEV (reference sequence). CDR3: CAVGFSYEQYF. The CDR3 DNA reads TGTGCCGTCGGGTTCTCCTACGAGCAGTACTTC.

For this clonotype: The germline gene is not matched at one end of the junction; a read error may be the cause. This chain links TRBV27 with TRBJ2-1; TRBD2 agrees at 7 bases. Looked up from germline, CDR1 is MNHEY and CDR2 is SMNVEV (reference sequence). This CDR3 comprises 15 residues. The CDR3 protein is CASSVIAGSFNEQFF. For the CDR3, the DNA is TGTGCCAGCAGTGTTATAGCGGGCTCCTTCAATGAGCAGTTCTTC.

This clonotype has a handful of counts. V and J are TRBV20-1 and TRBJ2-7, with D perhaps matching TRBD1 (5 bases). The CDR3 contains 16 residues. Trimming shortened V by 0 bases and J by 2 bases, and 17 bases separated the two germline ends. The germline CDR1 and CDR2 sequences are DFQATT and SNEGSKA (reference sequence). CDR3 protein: CSAREWGSTKPYEQYF. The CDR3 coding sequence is TGCAGTGCTAGAGAGTGGGGCAGTACGAAGCCCTACGAGCAGTACTTC.

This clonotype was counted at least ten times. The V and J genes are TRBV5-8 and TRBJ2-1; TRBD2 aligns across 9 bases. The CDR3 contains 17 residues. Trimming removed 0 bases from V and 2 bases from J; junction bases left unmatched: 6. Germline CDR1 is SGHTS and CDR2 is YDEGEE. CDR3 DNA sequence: TGTGCCAGCAGCTTGGCCAGGTCTAGCGGGGCCTACAATGAGCAGTTCTTC. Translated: CASSLARSSGAYNEQFF.

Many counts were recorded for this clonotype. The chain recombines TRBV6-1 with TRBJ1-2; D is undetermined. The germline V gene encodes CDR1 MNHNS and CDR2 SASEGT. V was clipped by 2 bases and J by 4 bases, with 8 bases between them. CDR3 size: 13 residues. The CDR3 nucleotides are TGTGCCAGCAGTGAACCGGGAGCCTATGGCTACACCTTC. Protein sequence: CASSEPGAYGYTF.

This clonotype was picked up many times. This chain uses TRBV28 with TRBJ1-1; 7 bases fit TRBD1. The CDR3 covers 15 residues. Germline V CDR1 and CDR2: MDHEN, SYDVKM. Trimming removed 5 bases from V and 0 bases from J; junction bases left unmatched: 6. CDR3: CASSDRAVVNTEAFF. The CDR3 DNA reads TGTGCCAGCAGTGACAGGGCTGTGGTGAACACTGAAGCTTTCTTT. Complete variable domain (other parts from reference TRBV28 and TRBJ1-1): DVKVTQSSRYLVKRTGEKVFLECVQDMDHENMFWYRQDPGLGLRLIYFSYDVKMKEKGDIPEGYSVSREKKERFSLILESASTNQTSMYLCASSDRAVVNTEAFFGQGTRLTVV.

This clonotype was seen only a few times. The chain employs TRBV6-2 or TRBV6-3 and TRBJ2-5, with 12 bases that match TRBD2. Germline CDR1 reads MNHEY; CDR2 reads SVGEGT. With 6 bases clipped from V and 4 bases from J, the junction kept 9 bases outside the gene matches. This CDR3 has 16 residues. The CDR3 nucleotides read TGTGCCAGCAGCTTTTTTCCGGGACTAGCGGGAGAGACCCAGTACTTC. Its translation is CASSFFPGLAGETQYF.

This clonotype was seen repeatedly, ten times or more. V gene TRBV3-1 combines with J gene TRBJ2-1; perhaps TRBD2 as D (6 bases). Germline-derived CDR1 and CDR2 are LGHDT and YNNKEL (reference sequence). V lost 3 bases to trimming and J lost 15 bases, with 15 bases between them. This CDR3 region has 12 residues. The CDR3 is CASSHSSAPPFF. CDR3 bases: TGTGCCAGCAGCCACTCTAGCGCTCCCCCGTTCTTC.

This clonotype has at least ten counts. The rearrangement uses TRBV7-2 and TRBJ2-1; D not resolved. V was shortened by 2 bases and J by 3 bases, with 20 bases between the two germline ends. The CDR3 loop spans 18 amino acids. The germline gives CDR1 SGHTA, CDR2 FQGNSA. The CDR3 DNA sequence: TGTGCCAGCAGCTTAAGTTTTCTTGGCCTAACGAACTACAATGAGCAGTTCTTC. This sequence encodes CASSLSFLGLTNYNEQFF. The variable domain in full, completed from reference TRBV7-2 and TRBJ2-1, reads GAGVSQSPSNKVTEKGKDVELRCDPISGHTALYWYRQSLGQGLEFLIYFQGNSAPDKSGLPSDRFSAERTGGSVSTLTIQRTQQEDSAVYLCASSLSFLGLTNYNEQFFGPGTRLTVL.

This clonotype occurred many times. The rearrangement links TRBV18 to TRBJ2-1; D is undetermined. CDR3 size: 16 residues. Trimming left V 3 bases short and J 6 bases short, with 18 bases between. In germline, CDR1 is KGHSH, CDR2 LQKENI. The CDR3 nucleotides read TGTGCCAGCTCACCTTTTTTGGACGGCGAAATCAATGAGCAGTTCTTC. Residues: CASSPFLDGEINEQFF.

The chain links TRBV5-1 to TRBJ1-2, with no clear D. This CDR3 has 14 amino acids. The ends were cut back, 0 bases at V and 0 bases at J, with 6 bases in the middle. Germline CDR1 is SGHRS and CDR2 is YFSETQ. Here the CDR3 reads CASSLGVTNYGYTF. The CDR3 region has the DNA TGCGCCAGCAGCTTGGGGGTAACTAACTATGGCTACACCTTC.

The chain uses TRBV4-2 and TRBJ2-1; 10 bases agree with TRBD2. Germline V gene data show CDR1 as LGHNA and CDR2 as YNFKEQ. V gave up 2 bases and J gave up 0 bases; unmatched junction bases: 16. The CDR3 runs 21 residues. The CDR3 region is CASSQTRLGTSASSSYNEQFF. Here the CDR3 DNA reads TGTGCCAGCAGCCAAACTCGCTTGGGGACTAGCGCCTCAAGCTCCTACAATGAGCAGTTCTTC.

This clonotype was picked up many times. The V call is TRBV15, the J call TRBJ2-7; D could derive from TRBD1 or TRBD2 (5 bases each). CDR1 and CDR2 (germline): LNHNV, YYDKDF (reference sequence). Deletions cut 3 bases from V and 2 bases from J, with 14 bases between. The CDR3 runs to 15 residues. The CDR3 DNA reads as TGTGCCACCAGCAGGGTTACAGGAGGCACCTACGAGCAGTACTTC. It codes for CATSRVTGGTYEQYF.

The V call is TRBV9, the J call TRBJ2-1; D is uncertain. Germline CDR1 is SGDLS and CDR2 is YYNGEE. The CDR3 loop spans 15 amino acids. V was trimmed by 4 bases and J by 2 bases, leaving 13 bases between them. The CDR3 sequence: CASSSVEATYNEQFF. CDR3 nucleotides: TGTGCCAGCAGCTCCGTTGAAGCCACCTACAATGAGCAGTTCTTC.

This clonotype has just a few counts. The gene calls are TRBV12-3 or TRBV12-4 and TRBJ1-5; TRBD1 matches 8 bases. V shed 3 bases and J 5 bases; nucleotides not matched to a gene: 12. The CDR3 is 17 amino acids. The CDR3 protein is CASSFISSDRADQPQHF. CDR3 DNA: TGTGCCAGCAGTTTTATTTCCTCGGACAGGGCTGATCAGCCCCAGCATTTT.

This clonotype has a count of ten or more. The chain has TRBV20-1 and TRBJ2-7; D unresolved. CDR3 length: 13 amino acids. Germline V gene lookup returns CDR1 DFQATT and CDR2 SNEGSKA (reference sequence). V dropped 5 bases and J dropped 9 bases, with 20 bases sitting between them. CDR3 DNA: TGCAGTGCTTCCCTAGGGTGGCCTGACGGGCAGTACTTC. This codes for CSASLGWPDGQYF.

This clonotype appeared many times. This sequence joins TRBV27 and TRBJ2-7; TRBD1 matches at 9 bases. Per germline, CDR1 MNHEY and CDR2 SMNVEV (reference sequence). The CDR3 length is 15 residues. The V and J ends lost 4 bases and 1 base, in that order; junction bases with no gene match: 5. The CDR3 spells CASSSPGTGSYEQYF. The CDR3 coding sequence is TGTGCCAGCAGTTCTCCAGGGACAGGGTCCTACGAGCAGTACTTC.